This T cell receptor beta chain originates from a study of cytomegalovirus exposure and HLA in healthy donors. In regard to this clone: The antigen is unknown.

Regarding the study as a whole: Based on reports, TCR beta sequences accurately predicted HLA-A and HLA-B alleles for most subjects. Researchers reported from a later analysis that most CMV-associated TCR beta chains appeared HLA-restricted.

PCR used 60 Vbeta primers and 13 Jbeta primers. TCRdb's table, derived via immunoSEQ multiplex PCR, lists solely in-frame clones and lacks some. The profile shows around 100,000 clones, over 65% of them singletons. The CDR3 consists of 12 residues. Germline-derived CDR1 and CDR2 are GTSNPN and SVGIG (reference sequence). V dropped 6 bases and J dropped 8 bases, with 14 bases sitting between them. The specimen sequenced was PBMCs. This clonotype originated in a female donor in good health and CMV-seropositive. V and J are TRBV30 and TRBJ1-3; D perhaps matches TRBD1 (6 bases). This CDR3 reads CACTGFVDTIYF. The CDR3 nucleotides are TGTGCCTGCACAGGGTTCGTGGACACCATATATTTT.